A selection of T cell receptor beta chains follows, all from one sample in a study of beta chain features in type 1 diabetes. Profiling relied on immunoSEQ multiplex PCR, and the TCRdb table lists in-frame clones only, not all of them. The sample shows hundreds of thousands of clones, about 15% of them seen only once. The sequenced sample was naive CD4+ T cells from blood. Every receptor here comes from a man younger than 35 with type 1 diabetes. The CDR3 runs from the conserved cysteine through the conserved F or W. D genes are given only for firm matches. Clone size is shown for a subset of rows, as once, few, many or a class of expanded clone.

size | J | V | D | length | DNA | CDR3
- | TRBJ2-7 | TRBV13 | - | 13 | TGTGCCAGCAGCCGCCCGAGCACCTACGAGCAGTACTTC | CASSRPSTYEQYF
- | TRBJ2-3 | TRBV19 | - | 14 | TGTGCCAGTAGTTCCTTGTGGGGGGACGATACGCAGTATTTT | CASSSLWGDDTQYF
- | TRBJ2-7 | TRBV14 | TRBD1 | 15 | TGTGCCAGCAGCCCGGCCGGGACAGTCTCCTACGAGCAGTACTTC | CASSPAGTVSYEQYF
many | TRBJ2-1 | TRBV7-9 | - | 12 | TGTGCCAGCAGGTTCCAGTACAATGAGCAGTTCTTC | CASRFQYNEQFF
- | TRBJ2-5 | TRBV10-2 | TRBD2 | 17 | TGCGCCAGCAGTGAGACTACTAGCGGGAGGGCCAGAGAGACCCAGTACTTC | CASSETTSGRARETQYF
few | TRBJ2-5 | TRBV5-1 | - | 14 | TGCGCCAGCAGCTTGGACGGGAGTACGGAGACCCAGTACTTC | CASSLDGSTETQYF
few | TRBJ2-3 | TRBV5-1 | - | 16 | TGCGCCAGCAGCTTGGGATCCACGGAGCACACAGATACGCAGTATTTT | CASSLGSTEHTDTQYF
- | TRBJ1-2 | TRBV7-2 | TRBD1 | 12 | TGTGCCAGTACCGGGACAGGTGGCGGCTACACCTTC | CASTGTGGGYTF
- | TRBJ1-1 | TRBV4-3 | TRBD1 | 16 | TGCGCCAGCAGCCAGGTTAGACAGGGGTGGGGAGCTGAAGCTTTCTTT | CASSQVRQGWGAEAFF
few | TRBJ2-5 | TRBV7-2 | - | 17 | TGTGCCAGCAGCTCTAACACCAACAGGGGCCCCGGGGGGACCCAGTACTTC | CASSSNTNRGPGGTQYF
- | TRBJ2-7 | TRBV2 | TRBD2 | 14 | TGTGCCAGCATGATGCGGGAGAGCTCCTACGAGCAGTACTTC | CASMMRESSYEQYF
- | TRBJ2-7 | TRBV19 | - | 16 | TGTGCCAGTAGTATGGCCTCAAATTTCCGCCGCTACGAGCAGTACTTC | CASSMASNFRRYEQYF
few | TRBJ1-2 | TRBV11-2 | - | 12 | TGTGCCAGCAGCTTAGATGGGGGGGACTACACCTTC | CASSLDGGDYTF
- | TRBJ1-2 | TRBV27 | TRBD1 | 12 | TGTGCCAGCAGTGGCCAGGGGGGCGGCTACACCTTC | CASSGQGGGYTF
few | TRBJ2-7 | TRBV5-4 | - | 14 | TGTGCCAGCAGCTTGGAGGCAGGGACCTACGAGCAGTACTTC | CASSLEAGTYEQYF
few | TRBJ2-5 | TRBV7-2 | - | 17 | TGTGCCAGCAGCTTAGTTAGGTCTGGACACGTGATATCGGCCCAGTACTTC | CASSLVRSGHVISAQYF
- | TRBJ2-4 | TRBV5-4 | TRBD1 | 17 | TGTGCCAGCAGCTTGGGCCCTTCGGGGACAGGGGGCGACATTCAGTACTTC | CASSLGPSGTGGDIQYF
few | TRBJ1-2 | TRBV18 | - | 14 | TGTGCCAGCTCACCACCAACAGCTGGCTATGGCTACACCTTC | CASSPPTAGYGYTF
- | TRBJ2-5 | TRBV4-1 | - | 14 | TGCGCCAGCAGCCAAGGACTACTAAGGGAGACCCAGTACTTC | CASSQGLLRETQYF
few | TRBJ2-5 | TRBV18 | TRBD2 | 17 | TGTGCCAGCTCGTCAGGACTAGCGGGAGCTCCTAGGGAGACCCAGTACTTC | CASSSGLAGAPRETQYF
few | TRBJ2-7 | TRBV6-6 | - | 14 | TGTGCCAGCAGTTACGTGGGGCCTTCCTACGAGCAGTACTTC | CASSYVGPSYEQYF
- | TRBJ2-3 | TRBV19 | TRBD1 | 15 | TGTGCCAGTAGTCCGGGACAGGGACGCGCAGATACGCAGTATTTT | CASSPGQGRADTQYF
few | TRBJ2-7 | TRBV29-1 | - | 12 | TGCAGCGGAGAAAGGAGCTCCTACGAGCAGTACTTC | CSGERSSYEQYF
few | TRBJ1-2 | TRBV4-3 | TRBD1 | 14 | TGCGCCAGCAGCCAGAAGGACAGGCCGGGGGGCTACACCTTC | CASSQKDRPGGYTF
- | TRBJ2-3 | TRBV7-2 | TRBD2 | 16 | TGTGCCAGCAGCTTAGCTAGCGGGGGTGGCACAGATACGCAGTATTTT | CASSLASGGGTDTQYF
- | TRBJ1-4 | TRBV19 | - | 14 | TGTGCCAGTAGTCCGGACAGACGCTATCCCCAACTGTTTTTT | CASSPDRRYPQLFF
few | TRBJ1-2 | TRBV5-1 | TRBD1 | 14 | TGCGCCAGCAGCCAGGGACAGGGGAATGATGGCTACACCTTC | CASSQGQGNDGYTF
few | TRBJ2-2 | TRBV14 | TRBD2 | 16 | TGTGCCAGCAGCCAACGACTAGCGGCTTACACCGGGGAGCTGTTTTTT | CASSQRLAAYTGELFF
- | TRBJ2-7 | TRBV30 | - | 12 | TGTGCCTGGATTACAGGGACCCACGAGCAGTACTTC | CAWITGTHEQYF